This T cell receptor beta chain is drawn from a study of cytomegalovirus exposure and HLA in healthy donors. Notes on the study in general: The study dropped some indistinguishable V segments, TRBV6-2 and TRBV6-3 among them. Reported results showed that the classifier diagnosed cytomegalovirus status with high specificity and sensitivity. More clonal expansion characterized HLA-associated TCR beta chains than equally common others in a later analysis.

To note about this clone: Its target is unknown.

The CDR3 is 14 amino acids. The junction had 3 bases not matched to a gene; V was cut back by 4 bases and J by 1 base. The V gene's germline CDR1 is SGHRS and CDR2 YFSETQ. Healthy bone marrow donors formed the donor group. The PCR used 60 Vbeta and 13 Jbeta primers. Clones were sequenced by immunoSEQ multiplex PCR, and TCRdb holds only the in-frame ones, with some missing. The profile shows tens of thousands of clones, roughly two thirds of them singletons. Source material: PBMCs. This chain connects TRBV5-1 to TRBJ2-7; 9 nucleotides match TRBD2. This receptor was obtained from a man in his sixties in good health and CMV-seropositive. Here the CDR3 DNA reads TGCGCCAGCAGCGCGACTAGCGGTTCCTACGAGCAGTACTTC. Translating it yields CASSATSGSYEQYF. The whole variable domain, remainder taken from reference TRBV5-1 and TRBJ2-7, is KAGVTQTPRYLIKTRGQQVTLSCSPISGHRSVSWYQQTPGQGLQFLFEYFSETQRNKGNFPGRFSGRQFSNSRSEMNVSTLELGDSALYLCASSATSGSYEQYFGPGTRLTVT.